This T cell receptor (beta chain) appears in the sequencing data of a study of OX40 agonist ivuxolimab in advanced cancers. Clones were sequenced by immunoSEQ multiplex PCR, and TCRdb holds only the in-frame ones, with some missing. The sample lists some 38,000 clones; roughly nine tenths were seen once. V was cut by 2 bases and J by 3 bases, with 12 bases left in between. CDR1 is SGHDT and CDR2 is YYEEEE in the germline V gene. The CDR3 has 14 amino acids. The receptor's source is an adult with an advanced solid tumor such as melanoma, head and neck, liver or kidney cancer. This specimen consisted of CD4+ or CD8+ T cells sorted from blood, obtained in a trial of the OX40 agonist ivuxolimab. This chain joins TRBV5-6 and TRBJ2-7; no clear D gene. The CDR3 protein is CASSFGQALYEQYF. The CDR3 region has the DNA TGTGCCAGCAGCTTCGGGCAGGCCCTCTACGAGCAGTACTTC. The full variable domain, its missing parts supplied by reference TRBV5-6 and TRBJ2-7, is DAGVTQSPTHLIKTRGQQVTLRCSPKSGHDTVSWYQQALGQGPQFIFQYYEEEERQRGNFPDRFSGHQFPNYSSELNVNALLLGDSALYLCASSFGQALYEQYFGPGTRLTVT.